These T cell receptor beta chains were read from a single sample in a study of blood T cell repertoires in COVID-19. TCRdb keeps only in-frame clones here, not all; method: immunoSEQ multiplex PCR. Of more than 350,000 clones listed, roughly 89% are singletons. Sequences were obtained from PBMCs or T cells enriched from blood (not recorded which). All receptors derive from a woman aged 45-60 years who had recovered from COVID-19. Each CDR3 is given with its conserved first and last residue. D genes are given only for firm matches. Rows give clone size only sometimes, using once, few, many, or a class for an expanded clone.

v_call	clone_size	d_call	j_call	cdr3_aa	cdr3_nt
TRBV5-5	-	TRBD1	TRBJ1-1	CASSVDRDTEAFF	TGTGCCAGCAGCGTTGACAGGGACACTGAAGCTTTCTTT
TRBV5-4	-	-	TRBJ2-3	CASSLSGRDTDTQYF	TGTGCCAGCAGCTTGTCAGGCAGGGATACAGATACGCAGTATTTT
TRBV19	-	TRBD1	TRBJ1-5	CATNGRQGVRQPQHF	TGTGCCACCAACGGAAGACAGGGAGTGAGGCAGCCCCAGCATTTT
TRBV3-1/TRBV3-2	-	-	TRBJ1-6	CASSQVPGNSPLHF	TGTGCCAGCAGCCAAGTGCCAGGGAATTCACCCCTCCACTTT
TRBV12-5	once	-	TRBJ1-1	CASGLVRGTEAFF	TGTGCTAGTGGTTTGGTACGGGGGACTGAAGCTTTCTTT
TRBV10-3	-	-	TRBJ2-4	CAIRPAGGKNIQYF	TGTGCCATCAGGCCGGCTGGAGGCAAAAACATTCAGTACTTC
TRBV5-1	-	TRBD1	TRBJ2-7	CASSRSDRGTYEQYF	TGCGCCAGCAGCCGATCGGACAGGGGGACCTACGAGCAGTACTTC
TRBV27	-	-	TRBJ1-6	CASSSLPQDSRLGSPLHF	TGTGCCAGCAGTTCCCTACCTCAGGACAGCCGACTTGGTTCACCCCTCCACTTT
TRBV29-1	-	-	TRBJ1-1	CSVDTTMVGEAFF	TGCAGCGTTGACACTACCATGGTGGGTGAAGCTTTCTTT
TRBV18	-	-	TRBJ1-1	CASSPPLESYRVRTAEAFF	TGTGCCAGCTCACCACCGTTGGAATCTTACAGGGTCCGCACGGCGGAAGCTTTCTTT
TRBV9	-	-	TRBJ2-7	CASSPRGMTEQYF	TGTGCCAGCAGCCCACGGGGGATGACAGAGCAGTACTTC
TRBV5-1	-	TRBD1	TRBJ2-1	CASSSGGSSYNEQFF	TGCGCCAGCAGCTCAGGGGGCAGCTCCTACAATGAGCAGTTCTTC
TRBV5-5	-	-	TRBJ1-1	CASSPDGWVPSIQMNTEAFF	TGTGCCAGCAGTCCCGACGGGTGGGTCCCGAGCATCCAGATGAACACTGAAGCTTTCTTT
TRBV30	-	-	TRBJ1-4	CAWNPGRNEKLFF	TGTGCCTGGAATCCCGGGAGAAATGAAAAACTGTTTTTT
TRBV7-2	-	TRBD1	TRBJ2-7	CASSLSAPSNRGLREQYF	TGTGCCAGCAGCTTATCCGCGCCCTCGAACAGGGGGCTGAGGGAGCAGTACTTC
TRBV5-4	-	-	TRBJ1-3	CASSWGGAGNTIYF	TGTGCCAGCAGCTGGGGGGGCGCTGGAAACACCATATATTTT
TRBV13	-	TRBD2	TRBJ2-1	CASSPRGGGNEQFF	TGTGCCAGCAGCCCCCGTGGCGGGGGCAATGAGCAGTTCTTC
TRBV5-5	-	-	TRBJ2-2	CASSQTGLRVRNTGELFF	TGTGCCAGCAGCCAAACGGGACTCCGGGTACGGAACACCGGGGAGCTGTTTTTT
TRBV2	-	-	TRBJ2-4	CASSETGPPEYF	TGTGCCAGCAGTGAAACAGGGCCACCCGAGTACTTC
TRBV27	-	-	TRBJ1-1	CASSFLMANTEAFF	TGTGCCAGCAGTTTCCTTATGGCTAACACTGAAGCTTTCTTT
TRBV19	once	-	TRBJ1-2	CASSIQNNYGYTF	TGTGCCAGTAGTATACAAAATAACTATGGCTACACCTTC
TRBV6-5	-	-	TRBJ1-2	CASSHRQSSNYGYTF	TGTGCCAGCAGCCACCGACAGTCCTCTAACTATGGCTACACCTTC
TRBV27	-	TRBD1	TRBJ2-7	CASSLTGGNEQYF	TGTGCCAGCAGTTTAACAGGGGGGAACGAGCAGTACTTC
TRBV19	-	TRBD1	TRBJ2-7	CASSTTRTGFSYEQYF	TGTGCCAGTAGTACCACACGGACAGGGTTCTCCTACGAGCAGTACTTC
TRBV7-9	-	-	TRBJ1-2	CASSFNLDIPYGYTF	TGTGCCAGCAGCTTCAATCTCGACATCCCATATGGCTACACCTTC
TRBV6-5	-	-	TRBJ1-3	CASSYSSGAGNTIYF	TGTGCCAGCAGTTACTCCTCGGGAGCTGGAAACACCATATATTTT
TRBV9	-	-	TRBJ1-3	CASSVYGDTGNTIYF	TGTGCCAGCAGCGTATACGGGGACACTGGAAACACCATATATTTT
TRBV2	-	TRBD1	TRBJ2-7	CASSGQGQGHYEQYF	TGTGCCAGCAGCGGGCAGGGACAGGGGCACTACGAGCAGTACTTC
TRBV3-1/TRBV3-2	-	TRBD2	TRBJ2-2	CASSHHGTSVKAGELFF	TGTGCCAGCAGCCACCACGGGACTAGCGTAAAAGCCGGGGAGCTGTTTTTT
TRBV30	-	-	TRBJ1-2	CAWSPLLDGYTF	TGTGCCTGGAGCCCCCTATTAGATGGCTACACCTTC
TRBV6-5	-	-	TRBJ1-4	CASLFYPVTNEKLFF	TGTGCCAGCCTTTTTTACCCGGTGACTAATGAAAAACTGTTTTTT
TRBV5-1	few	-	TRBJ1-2	CASSRWAQGGGPNYGYTF	TGCGCCAGCAGCCGCTGGGCACAGGGAGGGGGACCTAACTATGGCTACACCTTC
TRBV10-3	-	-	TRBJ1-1	CATKGGGTEAFF	TGTGCCACCAAAGGTGGAGGCACTGAAGCTTTCTTT
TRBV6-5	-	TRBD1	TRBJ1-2	CASSRTGTGEYGYTF	TGTGCCAGCAGTAGAACCGGGACAGGGGAGTATGGCTACACCTTC
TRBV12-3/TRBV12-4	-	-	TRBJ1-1	CASQSLRNGEAFF	TGTGCCAGCCAATCCCTCCGCAACGGTGAAGCTTTCTTT
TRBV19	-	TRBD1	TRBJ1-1	CASGPGQGDTEAFF	TGTGCCAGTGGCCCGGGACAGGGGGACACTGAAGCTTTCTTT
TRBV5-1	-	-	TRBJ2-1	CASSLIGGSYNEQFF	TGCGCCAGCAGCTTGATCGGGGGTTCCTACAATGAGCAGTTCTTC
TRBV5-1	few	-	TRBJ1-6	CASSQDSQNSPLHF	TGCGCCAGCAGCCAGGACAGCCAAAATTCACCCCTCCACTTT
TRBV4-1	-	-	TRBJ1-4	CASSPAWDWNEKLFF	TGCGCCAGCAGCCCTGCCTGGGACTGGAATGAAAAACTGTTTTTT
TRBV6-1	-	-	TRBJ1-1	CASSEGANTEAFF	TGTGCCAGCAGTGAGGGGGCTAACACTGAAGCTTTCTTT
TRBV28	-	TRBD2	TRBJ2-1	CASSPTSGVEQFF	TGTGCCAGCAGTCCCACTAGCGGGGTTGAGCAGTTCTTC
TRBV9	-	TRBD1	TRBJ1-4	CASSVSLGQGEKLFF	TGTGCCAGCAGCGTGAGCCTCGGACAGGGAGAAAAACTGTTTTTT
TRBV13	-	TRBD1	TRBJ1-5	CASSIFSEDRDQPQHF	TGTGCCAGCAGCATCTTCTCGGAGGACAGGGATCAGCCCCAGCATTTT
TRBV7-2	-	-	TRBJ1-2	CASSLAPQGTYGYTF	TGTGCCAGCAGCTTAGCGCCCCAGGGAACTTATGGCTACACCTTC
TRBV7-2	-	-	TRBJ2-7	CASSQLQGRSYEQYF	TGTGCCAGCAGCCAACTACAAGGTCGCTCCTACGAGCAGTACTTC
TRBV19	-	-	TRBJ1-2	CASGLQGYGYTF	TGTGCCAGTGGGCTACAGGGCTATGGCTACACCTTC
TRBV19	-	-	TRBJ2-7	CASRAWSTSYEQYF	TGTGCCAGTAGGGCTTGGTCCACGTCCTACGAGCAGTACTTC
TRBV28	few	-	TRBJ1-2	CASSLSTQAAGYTF	TGTGCCAGCAGTTTATCAACTCAGGCTGCTGGCTACACCTTC
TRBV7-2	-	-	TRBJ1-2	CASSLVAVEGYTF	TGTGCCAGCAGCTTAGTTGCAGTGGAGGGCTACACCTTC
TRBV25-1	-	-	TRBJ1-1	CASSESVITAWNTEAFF	TGTGCCAGCAGTGAATCGGTGATCACAGCCTGGAACACTGAAGCTTTCTTT